This T cell receptor beta chain was captured in a study of CD8 T cells in ankylosing spondylitis. Using quantitative 5'-RACE with molecular barcodes, the authors made TCR beta libraries. TCRdb reprocessed the 5' RACE reads with MiXCR, giving one entry per CDR3 protein. Seen here are approximately 540,000 distinct CDR3 sequences, about 13% observed once, and the top ten hold around 7%. The study, taken as a whole, reports: In reactive arthritis synovial fluid and blood, some motif variants had been reported before. Matched ankylosing spondylitis synovial fluid reportedly showed significant enrichment of disease-linked clones. Characteristic, it appeared, of ankylosing spondylitis blood was a TCR beta motif of fewer than 10 highly homologous variants.

Remarks on this clonotype: Its target is not known.

Germline V gene lookup returns CDR1 KGHSH and CDR2 LQKENI. This CDR3 is built from 16 residues. The V segment lost 2 bases and the J segment 9 bases; nucleotides outside the gene matches: 11. The sample consisted of blood, either unsorted or a sorted T cell fraction (not recorded which). The sequence was collected from a male donor with ankylosing spondylitis. V and J are TRBV18 and TRBJ2-1, with TRBD1 matching over 9 bases. CDR3 DNA sequence: TGTGCCAGCTCACCAGTAGGGACAGGGCCTACCGGTGAGCAGTTCTTC. Protein product: CASSPVGTGPTGEQFF.